These T cell receptor beta chains were read from a single sample in a study of cytomegalovirus exposure and HLA in healthy donors. Generated by immunoSEQ multiplex PCR, the TCRdb table keeps only in-frame clones and is missing some. The table records about 72,000 clones, 82% of them present only once. Material for sequencing was PBMCs. The receptors stem from a man younger than 35 in good health and CMV-seronegative. The CDR3 runs from the conserved cysteine through the conserved F or W. A D gene is named only where the DNA matches it firmly. Not every row has a clone size; where given, it reads once, few, many or a size class.

>NA|NA|TRBV19|TRBJ1-1
TGTGCCAGTAGCCCGCGCGTGGGCGGGGGCACTGAAGCTTTCTTT
CASSPRVGGGTEAFF
>NA|TRBD1|TRBV19|TRBJ1-1
TGTGCCAGTTTACCGGGACAGGTGAACACTGAAGCTTTCTTT
CASLPGQVNTEAFF
>NA|NA|TRBV4-3|TRBJ1-2
TGCGCCAGCAGCCAAGGGCAGGTTGGCTACACCTTC
CASSQGQVGYTF
>few|TRBD1|TRBV5-5|TRBJ2-5
TGTGCCAGCAGCGGGACAGTCCAAGAGACCCAGTACTTC
CASSGTVQETQYF
>NA|TRBD1|TRBV13|TRBJ1-6
TGTGCCAGCAGCTTAGACAGGGGGTTAAGTAATTCACCCCTCCACTTT
CASSLDRGLSNSPLHF
>NA|NA|TRBV5-4|TRBJ2-6
TGTGCCAGCAGCTTGGGACTCCCTGCAGTCTCTGGGGCCAACGTCCTGACTTTC
CASSLGLPAVSGANVLTF
>NA|TRBD1|TRBV4-3|TRBJ1-2
TGCGCCAGCAGCCAAGAAACCGGGACAGGGGGCTGGGGCTACACCTTC
CASSQETGTGGWGYTF
>NA|NA|TRBV7-2|TRBJ2-7
TGTGCCAGCAGCTTAGAGAAACAGGTGGCCTACGAGCAGTACTTC
CASSLEKQVAYEQYF
>NA|NA|TRBV19|TRBJ2-7
TGTGCCAGTAGTATAGATCACAGCTCCTCCTACGAGCAGTACTTC
CASSIDHSSSYEQYF
>NA|TRBD1|TRBV6-1|TRBJ1-6
TGTGCCAGCAGTGACGGCAGGGGGCTAGGCTCCTATAATTCACCCCTCCACTTT
CASSDGRGLGSYNSPLHF
>NA|TRBD2|TRBV6-5|TRBJ2-7
TGTGCCAGCAGTTACGTTGGGACTAGTTTCCACGAGCAGTACTTC
CASSYVGTSFHEQYF
>NA|TRBD1|TRBV2|TRBJ2-4
TGTGCCAGCAGCGAAGAAGGACAGGGTCACATTCAGTACTTC
CASSEEGQGHIQYF
>few|NA|TRBV10-2|TRBJ1-5
TGCGCCAGCGCTAGACGAAGCAATCAGCCCCAGCATTTT
CASARRSNQPQHF
>NA|TRBD1|TRBV11-3|TRBJ2-7
TGTGCCAGCAGCTTTGGGACAGGGACCTACGAGCAGTACTTC
CASSFGTGTYEQYF
>NA|NA|TRBV5-1|TRBJ2-1
TGCGCCAGCAGCTCAATAGCGGATTCCACGTTCTTC
CASSSIADSTFF
>NA|TRBD2|TRBV30|TRBJ2-3
TGTGCCTGGAGCGCACTAGCGGGCACAGATACGCAGTATTTT
CAWSALAGTDTQYF
>NA|NA|TRBV29-1|TRBJ2-3
TGCAGCGTTGCAGGGGGGCTTGTGAATACGCAGTATTTT
CSVAGGLVNTQYF
>NA|NA|TRBV7-3|TRBJ1-5
TGTGCCAGCAGCCCTCGGGGGGATAATCAGCCCCAGCATTTT
CASSPRGDNQPQHF
>NA|NA|TRBV9|TRBJ2-2
TGTGCCAGCAGCGTAGATTCAGGACATGCGAACACCGGGGAGCTGTTTTTT
CASSVDSGHANTGELFF
>NA|NA|TRBV27|TRBJ2-6
TGTGCCAGCAGTTTCGGTTGGAGCTCTGGGGCCAACGTCCTGACTTTC
CASSFGWSSGANVLTF
>NA|TRBD1|TRBV7-9|TRBJ1-5
TGTGCCAGCAGCTTGACAGGGGGCGCAGGGCAGCCCCAGCATTTT
CASSLTGGAGQPQHF
>once|TRBD2|TRBV7-9|TRBJ2-7
TGTGCCAGCAGCACTAGCGGGGGGGCTTCAGTCAACGAGCAGTACTTC
CASSTSGGASVNEQYF
>NA|TRBD2|TRBV29-1|TRBJ2-7
TGCAGCGTCCGAGCACTAGCGGGCTACGAGCAGTACTTC
CSVRALAGYEQYF
>NA|TRBD1|TRBV15|TRBJ2-2
TGTGCCACCAGCAGACAACAGGGGTTAAACACCGGGGAGCTGTTTTTT
CATSRQQGLNTGELFF
>NA|TRBD2|TRBV7-8|TRBJ2-4
TGTGCCAGCAGCTCGGGGACTAGCGGGGGTACCAAAAACATTCAGTACTTC
CASSSGTSGGTKNIQYF
>NA|TRBD2|TRBV19|TRBJ2-3
TGTGCCAGTTCGCTAGCGGGGACCTCAGATACGCAGTATTTT
CASSLAGTSDTQYF
>NA|TRBD1|TRBV9|TRBJ1-5
TGTGCCAGCAGCCGAGGGACAGGGAGCAATCAGCCCCAGCATTTT
CASSRGTGSNQPQHF
>NA|TRBD1|TRBV10-3|TRBJ2-2
TGTGCCATCACCGGGACAGGGGGTACCGGGGAGCTGTTTTTT
CAITGTGGTGELFF